This T cell receptor (beta chain) derives from a study of T cell responses to AZD1222 COVID-19 vaccine. About this clone: Its antigen is unknown.

Whole-study findings and limits: Of spike-specific TCRs, nearly half reportedly target regions left unmutated in variants. Among the donors, most were white British and more were female, and clonal diversity was possibly underestimated. Baseline antibody screening turned up just five to seven seropositive AZD1222 recipients. The repertoires were collected only after the peak T cell response.

Germline assignment: CDR1 KGHDR and CDR2 SFDVKD. The CDR3 sequence is 13 residues long. V was clipped by 3 bases and J by 7 bases; unmatched bases: 5. Libraries were prepared by immunoSEQ multiplex PCR; TCRdb keeps only in-frame clonotypes and omits some of them. The profile shows about 86,000 clones, more than 75% of them singletons. The sequence came from an adult in good health. J is TRBJ2-7 and V is TRBV24-1; the match to TRBD1 covers 7 bases. Source: peripheral blood, taken on day 0 of AZD1222 vaccination. This CDR3 is CATSDPPDREQYF. The CDR3 bases are TGTGCCACCAGTGATCCGCCGGACAGGGAGCAGTACTTC.